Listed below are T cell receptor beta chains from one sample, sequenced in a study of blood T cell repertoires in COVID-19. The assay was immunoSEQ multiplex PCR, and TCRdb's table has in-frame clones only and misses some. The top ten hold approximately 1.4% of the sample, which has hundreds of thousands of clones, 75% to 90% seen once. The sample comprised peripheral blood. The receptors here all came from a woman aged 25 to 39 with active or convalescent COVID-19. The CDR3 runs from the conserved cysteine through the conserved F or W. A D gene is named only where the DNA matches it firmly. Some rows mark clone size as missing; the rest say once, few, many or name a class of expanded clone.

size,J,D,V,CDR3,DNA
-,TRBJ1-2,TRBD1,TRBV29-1,CSVKDREYGYTF,TGCAGCGTCAAAGACAGGGAATATGGCTACACCTTC
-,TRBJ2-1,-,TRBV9,CASSGQMTTSSEQFF,TGTGCCAGCAGCGGACAGATGACTACTAGCAGTGAGCAGTTCTTC
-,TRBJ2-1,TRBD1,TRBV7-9,CASSFGTLSGGNEQFF,TGTGCCAGCAGCTTCGGAACTCTTTCAGGGGGCAATGAGCAGTTCTTC
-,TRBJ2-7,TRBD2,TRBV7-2,CASSPGLALTYEQYF,TGTGCCAGCAGCCCGGGACTAGCGCTTACCTACGAGCAGTACTTC
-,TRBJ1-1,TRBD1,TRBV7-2,CASSLTGGTEAFF,TGTGCCAGCAGCTTAACAGGGGGGACTGAAGCTTTCTTT
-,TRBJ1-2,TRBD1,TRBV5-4,CASSWTGVGYTF,TGTGCCAGCAGCTGGACAGGGGTTGGCTACACCTTC
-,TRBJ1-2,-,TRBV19,CASSIDSEIGYTF,TGTGCCAGTAGTATCGACAGCGAAATCGGCTACACCTTC
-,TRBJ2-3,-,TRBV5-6,CASSLVTSPDTQYF,TGTGCCAGCAGCTTGGTGACTTCCCCAGATACGCAGTATTTT
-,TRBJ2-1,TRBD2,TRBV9,CASSPRGYNEQFF,TGTGCCAGCAGCCCGCGGGGGTACAATGAGCAGTTCTTC
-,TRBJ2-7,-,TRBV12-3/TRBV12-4,CASSLGRMSGQYF,TGTGCCAGCAGTTTAGGCAGAATGTCTGGGCAGTACTTC
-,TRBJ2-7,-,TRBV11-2,CASSLNLLEIEQYF,TGTGCCAGCAGCTTGAATTTACTAGAGATCGAGCAGTACTTC
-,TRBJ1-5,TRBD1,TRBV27,CASSRTGNSNQPQHF,TGTGCCAGCAGCCGGACAGGGAATAGCAATCAGCCCCAGCATTTT
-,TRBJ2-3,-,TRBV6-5,CASSYLRGDTQYF,TGTGCCAGCAGTTACTTGCGGGGAGATACGCAGTATTTT
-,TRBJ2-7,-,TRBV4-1,CASSQDGQGSLEQYF,TGCGCCAGCAGCCAAGATGGGCAGGGAAGCCTCGAGCAGTACTTC
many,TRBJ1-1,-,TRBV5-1,CASSLVGRMITEAFF,TGCGCCAGCAGCTTGGTTGGCAGGATGATCACTGAAGCTTTCTTT
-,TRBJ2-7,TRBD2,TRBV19,CASSRREGPYEQYF,TGTGCCAGTAGTAGGCGGGAGGGCCCCTACGAGCAGTACTTC
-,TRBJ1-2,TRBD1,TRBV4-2,CASSLQGAGYGYTF,TGTGCCAGCAGCCTACAGGGGGCTGGGTATGGCTACACCTTC
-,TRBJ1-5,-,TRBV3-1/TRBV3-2,CASSQDLSQELNQPQHF,TGTGCCAGCAGCCAAGATTTAAGCCAGGAATTAAATCAGCCCCAGCATTTT
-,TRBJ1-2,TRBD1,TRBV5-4,CASKLGVERGQGASGYTF,TGTGCCAGCAAGCTTGGCGTTGAGAGGGGGCAGGGGGCGAGTGGCTACACCTTC
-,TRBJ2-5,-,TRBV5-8,CASSLGRQSIPETQYF,TGTGCCAGCAGCTTGGGGCGACAGTCCATCCCAGAGACCCAGTACTTC
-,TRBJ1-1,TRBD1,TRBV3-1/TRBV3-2,CASSQSRGLTEAFF,TGTGCCAGCAGCCAATCCAGGGGGCTTACTGAAGCTTTCTTT
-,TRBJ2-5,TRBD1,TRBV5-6,CASSLVGTGQETQYF,TGTGCCAGCAGCTTGGTAGGGACAGGCCAAGAGACCCAGTACTTC
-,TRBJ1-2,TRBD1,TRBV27,CASSYDRGGYTF,TGTGCCAGCAGTTATGACAGGGGTGGCTACACCTTC
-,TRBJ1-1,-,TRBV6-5,CASSYGPNTEAFF,TGTGCCAGCAGTTACGGGCCCAACACTGAAGCTTTCTTT
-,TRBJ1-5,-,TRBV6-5,CASGGQNSNQPQHF,TGTGCCAGCGGGGGACAAAATAGCAATCAGCCCCAGCATTTT
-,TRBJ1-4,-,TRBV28,CASSSRVANEKLFF,TGTGCCAGCAGTTCCAGGGTAGCTAATGAAAAACTGTTTTTT